This T cell receptor (beta chain) was found in a study of siplizumab effects on memory and regulatory T cells. This clone occurred a few times. Its antigen is unidentified. Study-level results: Proliferating siplizumab-culture Tregs lacked confirmation of suppressive function. Unstimulated subsets were the mapping target of only a minor fraction of alloreactive clones.

Per-sample assaying covered around 10^5 TCR templates. Assay used: immunoSEQ multiplex PCR; TCRdb lists only in-frame clones, some missing. There are over 85,000 clones in the sample; 93% occur only once, and over 5% lies in the top ten. Sequencing used CD8+ T cells sorted from blood. The clonotype was recovered from a human donor in good health.

The CDR3 bases are TGCAGCGTTGAAGAAGACAGGGAAGCTTTCTTT. Protein sequence: CSVEEDREAFF. The chain recombines TRBV29-1 with TRBJ1-1, with a possible D match to TRBD1 (6 bases). Germline CDR1 SQVTM, CDR2 ANQGSEA. The CDR3 spans 11 residues. Deletions cut 0 bases from V and 8 bases from J, with 7 bases between.